Listed here is a single TCR beta chain. This sample is part of a study of blood T cell repertoires in COVID-19. Study-wide background: Samples of COVID-19 (acute and convalescent) were obtained from the United States, Italy and Spain. From T cells, B-cell-depleted T cells, or PBMCs came the material, which was cDNA or gDNA.

The CDR3 spans 19 residues. Looked up from germline, CDR1 is KGHDR and CDR2 is SFDVKD. Trimming at V came to 9 bases and at J to 0 bases, leaving 16 bases not matched to a gene. Authors' methods: The authors estimated nucleated cell counts from reference gene primer amplification. Repertoires were generated with immunoSEQ multiplex PCR, while TCRdb's copy carries only in-frame clones and drops some. From that table come the V and J calls and clone size; the DNA was used to work out D and trimming. Of roughly 350,000 clones listed, about 90% are singletons. The sample consisted of peripheral blood. This receptor was identified in a woman aged 18-29 years who had recovered from COVID-19. The J gene is TRBJ2-7, the V gene TRBV24-1; TRBD2 aligns across 13 bases. The CDR3 DNA reads as TGTGCCACCTCCGAGCGGACTAGCGGGAGTCAACACGGCTCCTACGAGCAGTACGTC. Translating it yields CATSERTSGSQHGSYEQYV.